The 12 T cell receptor beta chains below come from one sample, sequenced in a study of technical replicates of blood from a handful of donors. The assay was immunoSEQ multiplex PCR, and TCRdb's table has in-frame clones only and misses some. The data hold tens of thousands of clones, with around 90% observed a single time. The sequenced sample consisted of T cells isolated from PBMCs. Source of these receptors: a human donor in good health.

V gene TRBV28 combines with J gene TRBJ2-5; a weak D match, TRBD2 (5 bases). Germline lookup yields CDR1 MDHEN and CDR2 SYDVKM. The V gene lost 5 bases and the J gene lost 9 bases, with 16 bases spanning the gap. The CDR3 is made up of 13 amino acids. The DNA of the CDR3 is TGTGCCAGCAGTCTCGGGAACCGTGGGGCCCAGTACTTC. This codes for CASSLGNRGAQYF.

CDR3 nucleotides: TGCGCCAGCAGACCCCTGTGGCGGGAGGGTTCAGATACGCAGTATTTT. Encoded protein: CASRPLWREGSDTQYF. The rearrangement links TRBV4-1 to TRBJ2-3, with 9 bases matching TRBD2. Per the germline V gene, CDR1 is MGHRA and CDR2 is YSYEKL. With V trimmed by 6 bases and J by 4 bases, 11 bases remained unmatched. The CDR3 is 16 residues long.

The chain is built from TRBV10-2 and TRBJ2-1; the D gene is possibly TRBD1 (5 bases). The CDR3 runs to 15 residues. Germline CDR1 and CDR2: WSHSY and SAAADI. V dropped 3 bases and J dropped 4 bases, with 13 bases sitting between them. In nucleotides, the CDR3 is TGCGCCAGCAGTGAAGCCCAGGGAATTTACAATGAGCAGTTCTTC. It translates to CASSEAQGIYNEQFF.

The CDR3 DNA follows: TGCGCCAGCAGCTTGGCGGGGTACCAAGAGACCCAGTACTTC. This sequence encodes CASSLAGYQETQYF. This sequence joins TRBV5-1 and TRBJ2-5; D possibly corresponds to TRBD2 (5 bases). Germline V gene sequence: CDR1 SGHRS, CDR2 YFSETQ. Trimming shortened V by 0 bases and J by 0 bases, and 6 bases separated the two germline ends. This CDR3 has 14 residues.

V and J are TRBV4-1 and TRBJ1-5; D is undetermined. Trimming left V 4 bases short and J 6 bases short, with 22 bases between. Germline V CDR1 and CDR2: MGHRA, YSYEKL. The CDR3 contains 17 residues. The CDR3, as DNA: TGCGCCAGCAGCCTAAGTAGAGTCGGGTCCCCTCCTCAGCCCCAGCATTTT. It specifies CASSLSRVGSPPQPQHF.

The genes are TRBV2 and TRBJ2-6; D might be TRBD2 (6 bases). CDR3 length: 17 amino acids. Trimming took 4 bases from V and 0 from J, leaving 13 bases between them. The germline V gene encodes CDR1 SNHLY and CDR2 FYNNEI. CDR3 coding DNA: TGTGCCAGCAGTGCGCGGGGACGAAACTCTGGGGCCAACGTCCTGACTTTC. Translating gives CASSARGRNSGANVLTF.

V gene TRBV19 combines with J gene TRBJ2-5; possibly TRBD2 for D (6 bases). The CDR3 has 15 residues. V lost 5 bases, J lost 5 bases, and 18 bases lay in between. Per the germline V gene, CDR1 is LNHDA and CDR2 is SQIVND (reference sequence). CDR3 protein: CASSPMGGPEETQYF. CDR3 in DNA: TGTGCCAGTAGTCCAATGGGGGGACCGGAGGAGACCCAGTACTTC.

Here the CDR3 reads CASSEGRSGPYNEQFF. The CDR3 bases are TGTGCCAGCAGTGAAGGTCGGAGCGGCCCATACAATGAGCAGTTCTTC. This rearrangement joins TRBV2 to TRBJ2-1; D is perhaps TRBD2 (5 bases). CDR1 is SNHLY and CDR2 is FYNNEI in the germline V gene. The V and J ends lost 1 base and 4 bases respectively, with 14 bases between them. The CDR3 spans 16 residues.

The chain employs TRBV6-5 and TRBJ2-1, with D possibly matching TRBD2 (6 bases). This CDR3 spans 16 amino acids. Between the trimmed V and J ends, which lost 2 bases and 4 bases, there was a span of 15 bases. CDR1 MNHEY and CDR2 SVGAGI come from the germline V gene. CDR3 DNA: TGTGCCAGCAGTTACGCACTAGCTCAAAATTACAATGAGCAGTTCTTC. Its translation: CASSYALAQNYNEQFF.

This sequence joins TRBV6-6 and TRBJ2-1; 14 bases match TRBD2. This CDR3 comprises 15 residues. J was trimmed by 9 bases and V by 4 bases; bases with no gene match: 5. The germline V gene has CDR1 MNHNY and CDR2 SVGAGI (reference sequence). CDR3 DNA sequence: TGTGCCAGCAGTTTAGGACTAGCGGGGGGTAGTGAGCAGTTCTTC. Protein sequence: CASSLGLAGGSEQFF.

The rearrangement joins TRBV6-5 to TRBJ2-3; D is undetermined. Germline V lookup: CDR1 MNHEY, CDR2 SVGAGI. This CDR3 region has 11 residues. V was pared by 4 bases and J by 4 bases, with 3 bases between. CDR3 amino acids: CASSSADTQYF. In nucleotides, the CDR3 is TGTGCCAGCAGTTCGGCAGATACGCAGTATTTT.

About this clone: An end of the junction differs from the germline gene, which may be a read error. The DNA of the CDR3 is TGTGCCAGCAACTTGATGGGGGCAGGTCAAACATTGGGCTACACCTTC. Its protein is CASNLMGAGQTLGYTF. This chain uses TRBV5-4 with TRBJ1-2; D possibly corresponds to TRBD1 (6 bases). This CDR3 contains 16 residues. CDR1 SGHNT and CDR2 YYREEE come from the germline V gene (reference sequence).